This TCR beta chain was profiled in a study of regulatory dendritic cells for organ transplantation. Comment on this clone: What it binds is not known.

Broader study findings: Of resting T cell subsets, memory CD8+ had the most alloreactive clonotypes.

The CDR3 extends over 12 amino acids. Germline CDR1 and CDR2: SGHRS and YFSETQ. Between the trimmed V and J ends, which lost 0 bases and 5 bases, there was a span of 5 bases. The data were produced by immunoSEQ multiplex PCR, yet TCRdb's version contains in-frame clones alone and is incomplete. The table records about 10,000 clones, approximately 80% of them present only once. CFSE-labeled sorted T cells met regulatory or mature dendritic cells for around five days. The TCR was taken from a human donor in good health. The chain joins TRBV5-1 to TRBJ1-2; D is ambiguous. Specimen: memory CD4+ T cells from blood cultured with dendritic cells. Indicated subset: CD45RO+ memory T cells. The CDR3 DNA reads TGCGCCAGCAGCTTGGACCAGTATGGCTACACCTTC. This codes for CASSLDQYGYTF.